Listed below are T cell receptor beta chains from one sample, sequenced in a study of post-analysis software for immune sequencing data. From the PCR reads, TCRdb called clonotypes with MiXCR, one entry per CDR3 protein. The sample carries some 690,000 distinct CDR3 sequences, 55% to 60% recorded once. Sequenced: blood. These receptors all stem from a girl aged 2-10 years with multiple sclerosis. Both conserved end residues are part of each CDR3.

v_call | cdr3_aa
TRBV7-2 | CASSLVGDRILVAKNIQYF
TRBV27 | CASSYFAGAEEQYF
TRBV7-2 | CASSLRPRGHNEQFF
TRBV10-3 | CAIRVAGQETQYF
TRBV3-1 | CASSQTWARDGSTDTQYF
TRBV10-3 | CAINPNRAPGEQYF
TRBV10-3 | CAISKGTTDTQYF
TRBV7-3 | CASSLSGDNEQFF
TRBV24-1 | CATSDGTGGYGYTF
TRBV7-9 | CASSPQEGSRAGDTQYF
TRBV30 | CAWSVLENIQYF
TRBV5-1 | CASSPGLRKRETQYF
TRBV12-3/TRBV12-4 | CASRDRESNEKLFF
TRBV28 | CASSTLATGANQPQHF
TRBV20-1 | CSAIGTTDNEQFF
TRBV12-3/TRBV12-4 | CASRSRVSLSEQFF
TRBV7-9 | CASSLGAGQGTDTQYF
TRBV4-3 | CASSPEAGQPTDTQYF
TRBV10-3 | CAIRTDGGALYGYTF
TRBV7-9 | CASSLFLLSGRDAYEQYF
TRBV20-1 | CSAQQHSGANVLTF
TRBV10-3 | CAISEYGRELHEQFF
TRBV6-6 | CASSYGRQNYEQYF
TRBV10-2 | CASRTANTEAFF
TRBV20-1 | CSAIPGGSVYGYTF
TRBV7-2 | CASSLARGTNYGYTF
TRBV24-1 | CATSEFEFKEQFF
TRBV12-3/TRBV12-4 | CAGGRLMQETQYF
TRBV29-1 | CSVEAQGRLTDTQYF
TRBV20-1 | CSATQGYNSPLHF
TRBV18 | CASSPQEMNYGYTF
TRBV7-3 | CASRVEGNTEAFF
TRBV2 | CASSEMLGGNGETQYF
TRBV5-6 | CASSPTRRSSYNEQFF
TRBV13 | CASSLNPQGVVETQYF
TRBV10-3 | CATYSGRRYEQYF
TRBV7-7 | CASSIGPGEETQYF
TRBV11-2 | CASSLGVSGSEQYF
TRBV9 | CASSEQPGAGETQYF
TRBV12-3/TRBV12-4 | CASSRTGVNSPLHF
TRBV4-1 | CASSQDRGFQPQHF
TRBV15 | CATSSLRAPQNNEQFF
TRBV4-3 | CASSQDRKILHYEQYF
TRBV7-3 | CASSQRVSGRSTDTQYF
TRBV12-3/TRBV12-4 | CASSLVAEADTQYF
TRBV10-1 | CASSESVGETQYF
TRBV9 | CASSAYGGSPQETQYF
TRBV11-2 | CASSLDRTRSTDTQYF
TRBV7-6 | CASSLGVTGGTGANVLTF
TRBV7-2 | CASSSSGGTSGYTF
TRBV3-1 | CASRDGQTYNEQFF
TRBV20-1 | CSARKGGAKNIQYF
TRBV2 | CASKWGLQETQYF
TRBV30 | CAWSDWTGTGYTF
TRBV25-1 | CASSVQGTGSETQYF
TRBV4-2 | CASSWTNTEAFF
TRBV5-1 | CASSPLGWEYEQYF